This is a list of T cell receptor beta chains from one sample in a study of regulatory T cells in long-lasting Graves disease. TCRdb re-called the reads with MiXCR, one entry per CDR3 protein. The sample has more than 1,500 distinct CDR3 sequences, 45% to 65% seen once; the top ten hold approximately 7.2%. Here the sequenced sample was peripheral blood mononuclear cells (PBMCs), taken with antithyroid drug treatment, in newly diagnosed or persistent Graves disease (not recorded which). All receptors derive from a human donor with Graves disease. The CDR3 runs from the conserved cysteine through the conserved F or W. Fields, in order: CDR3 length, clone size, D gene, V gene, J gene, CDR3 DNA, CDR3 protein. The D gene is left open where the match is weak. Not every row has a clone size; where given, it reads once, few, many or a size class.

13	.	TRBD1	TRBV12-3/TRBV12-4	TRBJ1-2	TGTGCCAGCAGCTTGGGACAGTACGATGGCTACACCTTC	CASSLGQYDGYTF
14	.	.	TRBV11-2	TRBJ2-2	TGTGCCAGCAGCTTAGTCCGGGGTACCGGGGAGCTGTTTTTT	CASSLVRGTGELFF
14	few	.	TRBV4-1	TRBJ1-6	TGCGCCAGCAGCCCCGGCACCTATAATTCACCCCTCCACTTT	CASSPGTYNSPLHF
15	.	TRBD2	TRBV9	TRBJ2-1	TGTGCCAGCAGCGACGGGACTAGCGGTTACAATGAGCAGTTCTTC	CASSDGTSGYNEQFF
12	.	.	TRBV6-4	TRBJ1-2	TGTGCCAGCAGTGACTCGTACAATGGCTACACCTTC	CASSDSYNGYTF
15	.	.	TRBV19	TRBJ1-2	TGTGCCAGTAGTACACGGGGGGCTACTAACTATGGCTACACCTTC	CASSTRGATNYGYTF
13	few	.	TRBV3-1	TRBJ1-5	TGTGCCAGCAGCCTCGGTTCGAATCAGCCCCAGCATTTT	CASSLGSNQPQHF
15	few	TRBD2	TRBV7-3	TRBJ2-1	TGTGCCAGCAGCTTTAGCGGGGGGGTCTACAATGAGCAGTTCTTC	CASSFSGGVYNEQFF
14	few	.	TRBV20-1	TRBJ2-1	TGCAGTGCTAGTCAGGGGTTTTCTTACAATGAGCAGTTCTTC	CSASQGFSYNEQFF
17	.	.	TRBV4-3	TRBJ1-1	TGCGCCAGCAGCCAAGAAGATGGTCTGATCATGAACACTGAAGCTTTCTTT	CASSQEDGLIMNTEAFF
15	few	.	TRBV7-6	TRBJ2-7	TGTGCCAGCAGCTTAGCTGGCGACGCGTCCTACGAGCAGTACTTC	CASSLAGDASYEQYF
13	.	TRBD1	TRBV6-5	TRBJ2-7	TGTGCCAGCAGGGGGACAGATAGATACGAGGAGTACTTC	CASRGTDRYEEYF
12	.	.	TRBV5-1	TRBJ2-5	TGCGCCAGCAGGGGGCGCCGGGAGACCCAGTACTTC	CASRGRRETQYF
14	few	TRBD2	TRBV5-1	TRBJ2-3	TGCGCCAGCAGCGGGCCGCTAGCGGCAGATACGCAGTATTTT	CASSGPLAADTQYF
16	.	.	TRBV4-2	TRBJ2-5	TGTGCCAGCAGCCACCTACTAGCTGTCGGTGAAGAGACCCAGTACTTC	CASSHLLAVGEETQYF
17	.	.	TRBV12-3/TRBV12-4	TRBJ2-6	TGTGCCAGCAGTTGGGGCAGAATCGGGTCTGGGGCCAACGTCCTGACTTTC	CASSWGRIGSGANVLTF
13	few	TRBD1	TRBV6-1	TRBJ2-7	TGTGCCAGCAGTTTGGGACAGGGGACCGAGCAGTACTTC	CASSLGQGTEQYF
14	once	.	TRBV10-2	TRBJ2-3	TGCGCCAGCAGTGATGGGAGAGCAATAGATACGCAGTATTTT	CASSDGRAIDTQYF
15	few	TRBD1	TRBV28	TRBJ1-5	TGTGCCAGCAGTTCCGACAGGGGTAGGGGTCAGCCCCAGCATTTT	CASSSDRGRGQPQHF
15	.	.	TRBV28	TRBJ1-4	TGTGCCAGCAGTTTGGAGGGGGTAGCTAATGAAAAACTGTTTTTT	CASSLEGVANEKLFF
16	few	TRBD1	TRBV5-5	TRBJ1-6	TGTGCCAGCAGTAGGTTCGGGACAGAAATCGGTTCACCCCTCCACTTT	CASSRFGTEIGSPLHF
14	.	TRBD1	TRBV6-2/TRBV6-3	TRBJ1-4	TGTGCCAGCAGTTTGAACCCGGGACAGGAAAAACTGTTTTTT	CASSLNPGQEKLFF
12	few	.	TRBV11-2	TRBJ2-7	TGTGCCAGCAGCAGTGCGGGATACGAGCAGTACTTC	CASSSAGYEQYF
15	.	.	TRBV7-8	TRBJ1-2	TGTGCCAGCAGCCCGTTTGCGGGGGGCATTTATGGCTACACCTTC	CASSPFAGGIYGYTF
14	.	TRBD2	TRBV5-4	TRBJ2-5	TGTGCCAGCACCCAGGGACTAGCGGAAGAGACCCAGTACTTC	CASTQGLAEETQYF
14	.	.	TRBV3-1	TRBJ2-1	TGTGCCAGCAGCGGCTACACCTCCTACAATGAGCAGTTCTTC	CASSGYTSYNEQFF
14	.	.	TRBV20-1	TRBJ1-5	TGCAGTGCAGGGAGGGGGGCGGATAATCAGCCCCAGCATTTT	CSAGRGADNQPQHF
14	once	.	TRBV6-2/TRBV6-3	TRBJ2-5	TGTGCCAGCAGTTACAATTCGGCCGAAGAGACCCAGTACTTC	CASSYNSAEETQYF
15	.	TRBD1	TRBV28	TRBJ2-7	TGTGCCAGCAGTGTCCGGGACAGGGGCTCCTACGAGCAGTACTTC	CASSVRDRGSYEQYF
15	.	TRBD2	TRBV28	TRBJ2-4	TGTGCCAGCAGTTTAATGGGACTAGCGGGAAACATTCAGTACTTC	CASSLMGLAGNIQYF
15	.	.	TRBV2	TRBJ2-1	TGTGCCAGCAGTCCTCCGGGGGGCCGGGTCGGTGAGCAGTTCTTC	CASSPPGGRVGEQFF
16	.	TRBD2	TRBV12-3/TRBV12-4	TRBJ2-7	TGTGCCAGCAGTTTCCCGGGACTAGCGGGGGGCTACGAGCAGTACTTC	CASSFPGLAGGYEQYF
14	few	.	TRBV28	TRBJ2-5	TGTGCCAGCAGTTTATCCCCCCCAGAAGAGACCCAGTACTTC	CASSLSPPEETQYF
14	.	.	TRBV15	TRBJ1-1	TGTGCCACCAGCAGAGATGGCCCAAACACTGAAGCTTTCTTT	CATSRDGPNTEAFF
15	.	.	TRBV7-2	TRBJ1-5	TGTGCCAGCAGCTTCCGGGGGGAGAACAATCAGCCCCAGCATTTT	CASSFRGENNQPQHF
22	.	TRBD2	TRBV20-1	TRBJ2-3	TGCAGTGCTTCCGGGACTAGCGGGGGGGCCGGGGGTTTTTTTATAAGCACAGATACGCAGTATTTT	CSASGTSGGAGGFFISTDTQYF
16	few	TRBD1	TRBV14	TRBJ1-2	TGTGCCAGCAGCCAAGGGGGACAGGGGGCTAACTATGGCTACACCTTC	CASSQGGQGANYGYTF
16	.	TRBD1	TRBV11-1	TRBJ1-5	TGTGCCAGCAGAGAAACGACAGGGGAGTTGAGGCAGCCCCAGCATTTT	CASRETTGELRQPQHF
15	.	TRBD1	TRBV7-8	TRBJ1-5	TGTGCCAGCAGGCTACAGGGGACGGGGAATCAGCCCCAGCATTTT	CASRLQGTGNQPQHF
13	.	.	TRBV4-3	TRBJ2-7	TGCGCCAGCAGCCAAGTTCAGGGCTACGAGCAGTACTTC	CASSQVQGYEQYF
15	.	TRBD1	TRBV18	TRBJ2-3	TGTGCCAGCTCACCATGGGACAGGCCGGTCGATACGCAGTATTTT	CASSPWDRPVDTQYF
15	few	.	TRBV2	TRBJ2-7	TGTGCCAGCAGTGTAAGGGAGGCCCCGGGGCTCGAGCAGTACTTC	CASSVREAPGLEQYF
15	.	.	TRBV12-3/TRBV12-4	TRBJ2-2	TGTGCCAGCACCCCTTGGGCCCTGAACACCGGGGAGCTGTTTTTT	CASTPWALNTGELFF
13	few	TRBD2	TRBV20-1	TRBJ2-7	TGCAGTGCAACCGGGACTAGTTCCCACGAGCAGTACTTC	CSATGTSSHEQYF
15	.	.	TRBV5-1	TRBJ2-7	TGCGCCAGCAGCACCGGGACGGAGGTTCACTACGAGCAGTACTTC	CASSTGTEVHYEQYF
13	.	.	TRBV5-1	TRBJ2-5	TGCGCCAGCAGCTTGGGAACACAAGAGACCCAGTACTTC	CASSLGTQETQYF
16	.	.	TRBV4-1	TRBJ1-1	TGCGCCAGCAGCCAAGATTCTGACACCTGGAACACTGAAGCTTTCTTT	CASSQDSDTWNTEAFF
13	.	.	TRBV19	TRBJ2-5	TGTGCCAGTAGGGACCCGACGGGCGGGACCCAGTACTTC	CASRDPTGGTQYF
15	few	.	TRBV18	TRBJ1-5	TGTGCCAGCTCACCAGAGACAGCGCCTAATCAGCCCCAGCATTTT	CASSPETAPNQPQHF
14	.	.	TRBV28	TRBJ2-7	TGTGCCAGCAGTCCTACGGAGGGGAGGTACGAGCAGTACTTC	CASSPTEGRYEQYF
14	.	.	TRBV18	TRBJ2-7	TGTGCCAGCTCACCACCGTTTAGGGGCTACGAGCAGTACTTC	CASSPPFRGYEQYF
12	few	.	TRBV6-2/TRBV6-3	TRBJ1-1	TGTGCCAGCAACGATCCTAACACTGAAGCTTTCTTT	CASNDPNTEAFF
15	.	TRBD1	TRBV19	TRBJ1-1	TGTGCCAGTAGTATTCCCGGGACAGGGTCTGGTGAAGCTTTCTTT	CASSIPGTGSGEAFF